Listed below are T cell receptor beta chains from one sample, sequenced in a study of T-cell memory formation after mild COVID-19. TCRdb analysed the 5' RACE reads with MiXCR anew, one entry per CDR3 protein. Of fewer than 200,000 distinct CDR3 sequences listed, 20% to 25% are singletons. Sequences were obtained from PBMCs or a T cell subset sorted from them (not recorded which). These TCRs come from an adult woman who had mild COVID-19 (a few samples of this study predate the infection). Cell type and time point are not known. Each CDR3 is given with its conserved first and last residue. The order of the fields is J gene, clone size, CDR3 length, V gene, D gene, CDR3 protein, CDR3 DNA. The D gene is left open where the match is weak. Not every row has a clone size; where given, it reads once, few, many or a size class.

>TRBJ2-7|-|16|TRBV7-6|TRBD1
CASSPQPGQEDYEQYF
TGTGCCAGCAGCCCACAACCGGGACAGGAAGACTACGAGCAGTACTTC
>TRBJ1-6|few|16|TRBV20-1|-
CSARFTAGSYNSPLHF
TGCAGTGCTAGATTTACGGCTGGCTCCTATAATTCACCCCTCCACTTT
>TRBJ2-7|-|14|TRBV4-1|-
CASSQGPGSREQYF
TGCGCCAGCAGCCAAGGCCCGGGTTCACGCGAGCAGTACTTC
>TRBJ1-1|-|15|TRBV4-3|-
CASSQDQGLGTEAFF
TGCGCCAGCAGCCAAGATCAGGGATTGGGCACTGAAGCTTTCTTT
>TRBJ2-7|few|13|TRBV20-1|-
CSALPRVTYEQYF
TGCAGTGCCCTCCCCCGGGTAACCTACGAGCAGTACTTC
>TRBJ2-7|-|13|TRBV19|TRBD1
CASSQYRGYEQYF
TGTGCCAGTAGTCAATACAGGGGCTACGAGCAGTACTTC
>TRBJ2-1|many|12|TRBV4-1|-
CASSQGYNEQFF
TGCGCCAGCAGCCAAGGTTACAATGAGCAGTTCTTC
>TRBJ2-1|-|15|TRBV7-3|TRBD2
CASSTTTSGAGEQFF
TGTGCCAGCAGCACGACGACTAGCGGTGCAGGTGAGCAGTTCTTC
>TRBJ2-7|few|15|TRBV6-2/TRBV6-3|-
CASSYSRAFSYEQYF
TGTGCCAGCAGTTACTCGAGAGCGTTCTCCTACGAGCAGTACTTC
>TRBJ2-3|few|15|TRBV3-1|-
CASSDLQAAADTQYF
TGTGCCAGCAGCGACCTACAGGCGGCAGCGGATACGCAGTATTTT
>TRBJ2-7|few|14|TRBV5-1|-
CASSLEGEDYEQYF
TGCGCCAGCAGCTTGGAGGGGGAAGACTACGAGCAGTACTTC
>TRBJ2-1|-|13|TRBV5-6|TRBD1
CASSHTGQVEQFF
TGTGCCAGCAGCCATACGGGACAGGTGGAGCAGTTCTTC
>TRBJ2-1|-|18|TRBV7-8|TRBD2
CASSPGLAGAESYNEQFF
TGTGCCAGCAGCCCGGGACTAGCGGGAGCGGAGTCCTACAATGAGCAGTTCTTC
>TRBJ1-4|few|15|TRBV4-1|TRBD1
CASSRPGQTHEKLFF
TGCGCCAGCAGCCGGCCGGGACAGACCCACGAAAAACTGTTTTTT
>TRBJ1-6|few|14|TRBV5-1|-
CASSLVPGNSPLHF
TGCGCCAGCAGCTTGGTTCCGGGTAATTCACCCCTCCACTTT
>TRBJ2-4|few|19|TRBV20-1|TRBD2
CSAKGLAGGRHLAKNIQYF
TGCAGTGCGAAGGGACTAGCGGGGGGGAGGCATCTAGCCAAAAACATTCAGTACTTC
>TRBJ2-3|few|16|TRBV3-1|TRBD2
CASSQIAGPDTDTQYF
TGTGCCAGCAGCCAAATAGCGGGACCGGATACAGATACGCAGTATTTT
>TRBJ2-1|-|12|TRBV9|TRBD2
CASSPAGNEQFF
TGTGCCAGCAGCCCAGCGGGGAATGAGCAGTTCTTC
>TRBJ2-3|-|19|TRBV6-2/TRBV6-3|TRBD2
CASSYSTSGETGHTDTQYF
TGTGCCAGCAGTTACTCGACTAGCGGGGAAACCGGACACACAGATACGCAGTATTTT
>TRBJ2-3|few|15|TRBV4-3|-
CASSLITGTWDTQYF
TGCGCCAGCAGCCTTATTACCGGGACTTGGGATACGCAGTATTTT
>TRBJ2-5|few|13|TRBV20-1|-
CSARDWEEETQYF
TGCAGTGCTAGAGATTGGGAAGAGGAGACCCAGTACTTC
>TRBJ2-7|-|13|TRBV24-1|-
CATWAGTSYEQYF
TGTGCCACTTGGGCCGGGACTTCCTACGAGCAGTACTTC
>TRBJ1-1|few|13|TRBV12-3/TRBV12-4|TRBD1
CASSWDRMAEAFF
TGTGCCAGCAGTTGGGACAGGATGGCTGAAGCTTTCTTT
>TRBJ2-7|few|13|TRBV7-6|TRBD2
CASSLTGLDEQYF
TGTGCCAGCAGCTTAACCGGACTAGACGAGCAGTACTTC
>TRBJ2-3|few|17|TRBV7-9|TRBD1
CASSLSRTGGSTDTQYF
TGTGCCAGCAGCTTAAGTCGGACAGGGGGGAGCACAGATACGCAGTATTTT
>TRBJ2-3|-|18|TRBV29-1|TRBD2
CSVEDPMTSGGYTDTQYF
TGCAGCGTTGAAGATCCAATGACTAGCGGGGGATACACAGATACGCAGTATTTT
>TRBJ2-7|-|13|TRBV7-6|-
CASSSTSAYEQYF
TGTGCCAGCAGCTCGACTAGTGCCTACGAGCAGTACTTC
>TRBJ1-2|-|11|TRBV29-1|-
CSVQGYDGYTF
TGCAGCGTCCAGGGGTACGATGGCTACACCTTC
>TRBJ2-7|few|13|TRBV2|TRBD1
CAISTGLNYEQYF
TGTGCCATCTCGACAGGGTTGAACTACGAGCAGTACTTC
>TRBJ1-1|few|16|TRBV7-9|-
CASSITTATMNTEAFF
TGTGCCAGCAGCATAACGACAGCCACTATGAACACTGAAGCTTTCTTT
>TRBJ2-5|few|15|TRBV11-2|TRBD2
CASSFMAGVRETQYF
TGTGCCAGCAGCTTTATGGCGGGAGTCAGGGAGACCCAGTACTTC
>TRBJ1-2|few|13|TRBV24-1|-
CATSVGQNYGYTF
TGTGCCACCAGTGTTGGGCAGAACTATGGCTACACCTTC
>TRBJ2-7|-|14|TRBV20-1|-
CSATAGTKSYEQYF
TGCAGTGCTACAGCTGGGACAAAGTCCTACGAGCAGTACTTC
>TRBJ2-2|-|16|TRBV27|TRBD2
CASSTRGSGPTGELFF
TGTGCCAGCAGTACCAGAGGTAGCGGGCCAACCGGGGAGCTGTTTTTT
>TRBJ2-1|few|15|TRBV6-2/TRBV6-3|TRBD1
CASSSGTGSFNEQFF
TGTGCCAGCAGTTCCGGGACAGGTTCTTTTAATGAGCAGTTCTTC
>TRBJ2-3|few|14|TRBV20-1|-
CSARDRPRTDTQYF
TGCAGTGCTAGAGATCGGCCCAGAACAGATACGCAGTATTTT
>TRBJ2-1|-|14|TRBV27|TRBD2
CASSTSGSINEQFF
TGTGCCAGTTCGACTAGCGGGAGTATAAATGAGCAGTTCTTC
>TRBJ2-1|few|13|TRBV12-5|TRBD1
CASGLQGAAEQFF
TGTGCTAGTGGTTTGCAGGGGGCGGCTGAGCAGTTCTTC
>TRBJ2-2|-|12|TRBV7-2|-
CASIGNTGELFF
TGTGCCAGTATCGGGAACACCGGGGAGCTGTTTTTT
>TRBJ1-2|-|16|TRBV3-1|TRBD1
CASSQDSGQGADGYTF
TGTGCCAGCAGCCAAGATAGTGGACAGGGGGCAGATGGCTACACCTTC
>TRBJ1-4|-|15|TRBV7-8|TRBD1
CASSSHRGANEKLFF
TGTGCCAGCAGCTCCCACAGGGGGGCTAATGAAAAACTGTTTTTT
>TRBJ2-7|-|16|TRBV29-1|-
CSVEEGVREGYYEQYF
TGCAGCGTTGAAGAAGGCGTAAGGGAAGGTTACTACGAGCAGTACTTC
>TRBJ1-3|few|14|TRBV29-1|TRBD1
CSVATGVTGNTIYF
TGCAGCGTTGCTACAGGGGTAACTGGAAACACCATATATTTT